Each of the 19 T cell receptor beta chains below was sequenced from the same sample in a study of blood T cell repertoires in COVID-19. Data came from immunoSEQ multiplex PCR; TCRdb stores just in-frame clones and leaves some out. Among about 170,000 clones listed, less than 90% were seen once. The sample taken for sequencing was peripheral blood. The receptors come from a woman aged 60 to 75 with COVID-19, enrolled during active disease.

This chain joins TRBV6-2 or TRBV6-3 and TRBJ2-7, with 7 nucleotides matching TRBD2. The V and J ends lost 5 bases and 0 bases, in that order; junction bases with no gene match: 4. Germline lookup yields CDR1 MNHEY and CDR2 SVGEGT. This CDR3 spans 14 amino acids. The CDR3 bases are TGTGCCAGCAGTCTAGCGGTCTACTCCTACGAGCAGTACTTC. Translation gives CASSLAVYSYEQYF.

The chain uses TRBV5-1 and TRBJ1-1; D gene unclear. The CDR3 covers 14 residues. Germline lookup yields CDR1 SGHRS and CDR2 YFSETQ. Trimming removed 2 bases at V and 10 bases at J, with 18 bases between. CDR3 coding DNA: TGCGCCAGCAGCTTCGTTACAGAACCTCTGAGAGCTTTCTTT. Translated: CASSFVTEPLRAFF.

The V call is TRBV20-1, the J call TRBJ2-2; 8 bases map to TRBD2. Germline CDR1 DFQATT, CDR2 SNEGSKA (reference sequence). This CDR3 has 13 amino acids. Trimming took 3 bases from V and 4 from J; bases not matched to a gene: 1. The CDR3 is CSASLAGTGELFF. CDR3 sequence (DNA): TGCAGTGCTAGTCTAGCGGGCACCGGGGAGCTGTTTTTT.

This chain uses TRBV9 with TRBJ1-2, with TRBD1 matching 8 bases. Trimming at V came to 0 bases and at J to 7 bases, leaving 11 bases not matched to a gene. Looked up from germline, CDR1 is SGDLS and CDR2 is YYNGEE. The CDR3 contains 16 residues. The CDR3: CASSVALGQGKGGYTF. In DNA form, the CDR3 reads TGTGCCAGCAGCGTAGCTCTCGGACAGGGTAAAGGTGGCTACACCTTC.

The chain carries TRBV15 and TRBJ1-5; TRBD1 is a possible D gene (5 bases). The CDR3 totals 14 residues. Germline-derived CDR1 and CDR2 are LNHNV and YYDKDF (reference sequence). V was trimmed by 1 base and J by 7 bases, leaving 11 bases between them. The CDR3 protein is CATSRGGRAQPQHF. The CDR3 DNA is TGTGCCACCAGCAGAGGGGGCCGAGCCCAGCCCCAGCATTTT.

The chain uses TRBV23-1 and TRBJ2-6, with D perhaps matching TRBD2 (5 bases). TRBV23-1 falls under the ORF class, with uncertain function. This CDR3 is 19 amino acids long. Trimming shortened V by 3 bases and J by 0 bases, and 18 bases separated the two germline ends. The CDR3 nucleotides read TGCGCCAGCAGTCATTCCCCCAGCGGTGCCTGCTCTGGGGCCAACGTCCTGACTTTC. Translation: CASSHSPSGACSGANVLTF.

The chain has TRBV19 and TRBJ1-2; D unclear. The CDR3 consists of 15 residues. Looked up from germline, CDR1 is LNHDA and CDR2 is SQIVND (reference sequence). V lost 4 bases to trimming and J lost 3 bases, with 15 bases between them. The chain's CDR3 is CASSTPFAGDYGYTF. CDR3 in DNA: TGTGCCAGTAGTACTCCCTTCGCCGGGGACTATGGCTACACCTTC.

This clone has only a few counts. The V gene is TRBV4-1, the J gene TRBJ1-1; 7 nucleotides match TRBD1. With V trimmed by 4 bases and J by 3 bases, 8 bases remained unmatched. CDR1 MGHRA and CDR2 YSYEKL come from the germline V gene. The CDR3 sequence is 15 residues long. As DNA, the CDR3 is TGCGCCAGCAGCCGCTTGACAGGGAAGGACACTGAAGCTTTCTTT. This codes for CASSRLTGKDTEAFF.

The chain couples TRBV18 to TRBJ1-1; the match to TRBD1 covers 7 bases. The J segment lost 3 bases and the V segment lost 0 bases, leaving 4 bases of the junction unmatched. The CDR3 loop spans 15 amino acids. Germline CDR1 is KGHSH and CDR2 is LQKENI. The CDR3 spells CASSPPSRGDTEAFF. The CDR3 DNA reads as TGTGCCAGCTCACCACCGTCCAGGGGGGACACTGAAGCTTTCTTT. The complete variable domain, with remaining parts taken from reference TRBV18 and TRBJ1-1, reads NAGVMQNPRHLVRRRGQEARLRCSPMKGHSHVYWYRQLPEEGLKFMVYLQKENIIDESGMPKERFSAEFPKEGPSILRIQQVVRGDSAAYFCASSPPSRGDTEAFFGQGTRLTVV.

This chain joins TRBV6-4 and TRBJ1-6; 7 positions agree with TRBD1. Per the germline V gene, CDR1 is MRHNA and CDR2 is SNTAGT. CDR3 length: 15 residues. Trimming cost V 2 bases and J 7 bases; bases outside gene matches: 5. The CDR3 loop is CASSDTAGGNSPLHF. The CDR3, as DNA: TGTGCCAGCAGTGACACGGCAGGGGGAAATTCACCCCTCCACTTT.

The rearrangement joins TRBV15 to TRBJ2-7; 14 bases agree with TRBD2. Trimming cost V 3 bases and J 1 base; bases outside gene matches: 5. This CDR3 region has 17 residues. Germline lookup yields CDR1 LNHNV and CDR2 YYDKDF (reference sequence). Here the CDR3 DNA reads TGTGCCACCAGCAGGACTAGCGGGAGGGCTCAATCCTACGAGCAGTACTTC. It yields the protein CATSRTSGRAQSYEQYF.

The rearrangement links TRBV6-6 to TRBJ1-1; D remains unclear. Germline CDR1 and CDR2: MNHNY and SVGAGI (reference sequence). This CDR3 is 12 amino acids long. V was trimmed by 5 bases and J by 1 base, leaving 5 bases between them. Here the CDR3 reads CASSRQNTEAFF. The CDR3, as DNA: TGTGCCAGCAGTAGACAGAACACTGAAGCTTTCTTT.

The chain carries TRBV2 and TRBJ2-1; TRBD2 agrees at 8 bases. V was clipped by 10 bases and J by 0 bases; unmatched bases: 17. Germline CDR1 reads SNHLY; CDR2 reads FYNNEI. The CDR3 has 18 amino acids. CDR3 DNA sequence: TGTGCCACTCTTAGGGTAGCGGGGCGAACCAGCTCCTACAATGAGCAGTTCTTC. As protein: CATLRVAGRTSSYNEQFF.

This clone appeared a single time. The chain links TRBV24-1 to TRBJ1-1; TRBD1 agrees at 7 bases. This CDR3 contains 15 residues. Unmatched junction bases numbered 4, after V lost 3 bases and J lost 1 base. Germline CDR1 is KGHDR and CDR2 is SFDVKD. The CDR3 protein is CATSDHRTGNTEAFF. CDR3 bases: TGTGCCACCAGTGATCATAGGACAGGGAACACTGAAGCTTTCTTT.

The chain is built from TRBV7-2 and TRBJ2-2; no reliable D call. With 4 bases removed from V and 4 bases from J, the gap between germline ends came to 10 bases. Germline V CDR1 and CDR2: SGHTA, FQGNSA. The CDR3 is made up of 14 amino acids. CDR3 in amino acids: CASSSTGSTGELFF. The DNA of the CDR3 is TGTGCCAGCAGCTCGACTGGTTCCACCGGGGAGCTGTTTTTT.

This chain uses TRBV5-4 with TRBJ2-2; TRBD1 might be the D (6 bases). The V gene's germline CDR1 is SGHNT and CDR2 YYREEE (reference sequence). V was cut by 1 base and J by 6 bases, with 16 bases left in between. CDR3 size: 16 residues. DNA for the CDR3: TGTGCCAGCAGCTTGTCCCTGGGGGCGCGAGCCGGGGAGCTGTTTTTT. Encoded protein: CASSLSLGARAGELFF. The entire variable domain, with the rest obtained from reference TRBV5-4 and TRBJ2-2, is as follows: ETGVTQSPTHLIKTRGQQVTLRCSSQSGHNTVSWYQQALGQGPQFIFQYYREEENGRGNFPPRFSGLQFPNYSSELNVNALELDDSALYLCASSLSLGARAGELFFGEGSRLTVL.

This clone was seen only a few times. The chain links TRBV9 to TRBJ1-3; no clear D. V lost 2 bases and J 4 bases, leaving 13 bases between the germline ends. CDR1 and CDR2 (germline): SGDLS, YYNGEE. This CDR3 comprises 15 residues. CDR3 nucleotides: TGTGCCAGCAGCGTCGGGAGCCAGGTGGGAAACACCATATATTTT. It codes for CASSVGSQVGNTIYF.

The chain recombines TRBV30 with TRBJ1-1; unclear D gene. V lost 2 bases, J lost 6 bases, and 10 bases lay in between. Per the germline V gene, CDR1 is GTSNPN and CDR2 is SVGIG (reference sequence). This CDR3 is 12 amino acids long. The CDR3 loop reads CAWSTRSAEAFF. The DNA for the CDR3 is TGTGCCTGGAGTACCCGGTCGGCTGAAGCTTTCTTT.

This clone was found a few times. The chain carries TRBV30 and TRBJ2-7, with 7 bases aligning to TRBD2. The V gene's germline CDR1 is GTSNPN and CDR2 SVGIG (reference sequence). The J segment lost 0 bases and the V segment lost 3 bases, leaving 5 bases of the junction unmatched. The CDR3 runs to 14 residues. CDR3 loop: CAWRGLAASYEQYF. The CDR3 region has the DNA TGTGCCTGGAGGGGCCTAGCGGCCTCCTACGAGCAGTACTTC.